The present T cell receptor (beta chain) was sequenced within a study of vaccination effects on CD4 cells after COVID-19. Peptide-pool stimulation followed by sequencing identified expanded antigen-specific CD4+ clonotypes in the ViraFEST assay. Investigators separated out CD4+ T cells once around eleven days of culture had passed. None of these healthy vaccinees had been infected with SARS-CoV-2 before vaccination. Sequencing was performed with immunoSEQ multiplex PCR; in TCRdb, only in-frame clones are kept and a portion is missing. The repertoire holds about 40,000 clones, with about three fifths as singletons. V was clipped by 5 bases and J by 2 bases; unmatched bases: 5. The CDR3 totals 16 residues. CDR1 is LGHNT, CDR2 FRNRAP, per germline. For this clone: Its antigen is currently unknown.

This TCR came from a human donor who received a COVID-19 vaccine. Here the sequenced sample was CD4+ T cells from PBMCs cultured with HCoV-OC43 spike peptides, taken before COVID-19 vaccination. The subset denotes: HCoV-OC43 spike overlapping peptide pool stimulation. The chain joins TRBV12-5 to TRBJ2-2, with 10 bases identical to TRBD2. CDR3 in DNA: TGTGCTAGTGGTCAGTTAGCGGGAGGCAACACCGGGGAGCTGTTTTTT. Translated: CASGQLAGGNTGELFF.